This is a list of T cell receptor beta chains from one sample in a study of control samples from healthy donors and cancer patients. The protocol was immunoSEQ multiplex PCR, while the TCRdb copy is restricted to in-frame clones and leaves out a portion. This table holds just over 80,000 clones, approximately 94% found once. Sequenced material: blood. All receptors derive from a woman in her late teens or twenties in good health. CDR3s include the opening cysteine and the closing phenylalanine or tryptophan. The order of the fields is clone size, V gene, J gene, D gene, CDR3 DNA, CDR3 protein. The D gene is left open where the match is weak. The size of a clone is reported for some rows only, either as once, few or many, or as a class for expanded clones.

-	TRBV11-2	TRBJ1-2	TRBD1	TGTGCCAGCAGCTTAAAAGGGACAGGGTTAAGCTACACCTTC	CASSLKGTGLSYTF
-	TRBV23-1	TRBJ2-3	-	TGCGCCAGCAGTCAAAGGGTCACTAGCACAGATACGCAGTATTTT	CASSQRVTSTDTQYF
-	TRBV19	TRBJ2-1	-	TGTGCCAGTAGTATCGCAGACAGCTCCTACAATGAGCAGTTCTTC	CASSIADSSYNEQFF
-	TRBV27	TRBJ1-2	-	TGTGCCAGCAGGACTGGAGACCGTAACTATGGCTACACCTTC	CASRTGDRNYGYTF
-	TRBV9	TRBJ1-2	-	TGTGCCAGCAGCGTAGACTCGCAACACAGCCCTTATGGCTACACCTTC	CASSVDSQHSPYGYTF
-	TRBV27	TRBJ2-3	-	TGTGCCAGCAGTCAAATTTGGACAGACACAGATACGCAGTATTTT	CASSQIWTDTDTQYF
-	TRBV5-5	TRBJ2-5	-	TGTGCCAGCAGCTTGCAAGAGACCCAGTACTTC	CASSLQETQYF
-	TRBV7-9	TRBJ2-3	TRBD1	TGTGCCAGCAGCGCTCGGACAGGGGCTAGCACAGATACGCAGTATTTT	CASSARTGASTDTQYF
-	TRBV6-6	TRBJ2-5	-	TGTGCCAGCAGTTACTCGGCCGGAGTACGGGGAGAGACCCAGTACTTC	CASSYSAGVRGETQYF
-	TRBV4-2	TRBJ1-4	-	TGTGCCAGCAATAATGGGGGGAGGTACGAAAAACTGTTTTTT	CASNNGGRYEKLFF
-	TRBV13	TRBJ2-7	-	TGTGCCAGCAGCTACGCCCGGACTGAGCAGTACTTC	CASSYARTEQYF
-	TRBV4-1	TRBJ2-1	-	TGCGCCAGCAGCCAAGATGAGCGGATATACAATGAGCAGTTCTTC	CASSQDERIYNEQFF
-	TRBV6-5	TRBJ1-5	TRBD1	TGTGCCACCGGACAGGGGACATACAATCAGCCCCAGCATTTT	CATGQGTYNQPQHF
-	TRBV6-5	TRBJ2-7	-	TGTGCCAGCGGTAACAGCTTTCTGATCTACGAGCAGTACTTC	CASGNSFLIYEQYF
-	TRBV28	TRBJ1-6	-	TGTGCCAGCAGAGCACTTGGGGTCTATAATTCACCCCTCCACTTT	CASRALGVYNSPLHF
once	TRBV28	TRBJ2-7	-	TGTGCCAGCACCTCCCCCAATGTCGGTAATTACGAGCAGTACTTC	CASTSPNVGNYEQYF
-	TRBV2	TRBJ1-5	-	TGTGCCAGCAGTGAGGGTGGGGGCGGCCAGCCCCAGCATTTT	CASSEGGGGQPQHF
-	TRBV7-9	TRBJ1-3	-	TGTGCCAGCAGCTTAGCCGGGATCTCTGGAAACACCATATATTTT	CASSLAGISGNTIYF
-	TRBV7-9	TRBJ2-3	TRBD2	TGTGCCAGCAGCTCTGGTTTAGCGGGAGGGTCAGATACGCAGTATTTT	CASSSGLAGGSDTQYF
-	TRBV9	TRBJ2-7	TRBD1	TGTGCCAGCAGCGCCACGGGACAGGGGGGGCACGAGCAGTACTTC	CASSATGQGGHEQYF
-	TRBV28	TRBJ2-7	-	TGTGCCAGCAGCTCAGCCGCTTTGGGCGAGCAGTACTTC	CASSSAALGEQYF
-	TRBV9	TRBJ2-3	-	TGTGCCAGCAGCGGAAAGGGACCTCCGAGGGGAGATACGCAGTATTTT	CASSGKGPPRGDTQYF
-	TRBV11-3	TRBJ2-4	TRBD2	TGTGCCAGCAGCTTATGGGGACTATTAGCCAAAAACATTCAGTACTTC	CASSLWGLLAKNIQYF
few	TRBV5-4	TRBJ2-7	TRBD1	TGTGCCAGCAGCTTGGCCCCGGGACAGCACTACGAGCAGTACTTC	CASSLAPGQHYEQYF
-	TRBV10-3	TRBJ2-2	-	TGTGCCATCAGGGAAAGACAGGCTGTGGATACCGGGGAGCTGTTTTTT	CAIRERQAVDTGELFF
-	TRBV19	TRBJ2-7	-	TGTGCCAGTAGCCCCAGGGATACCTACGAGCAGTACTTC	CASSPRDTYEQYF
-	TRBV6-5	TRBJ1-4	-	TGTGCCAGCGGAATGGCACAGGGCCCTGGGGAAAAACTGTTTTTT	CASGMAQGPGEKLFF
-	TRBV5-6	TRBJ1-2	-	TGTGCCAGCACCACGACAGGACGCTATGGCTACACCTTC	CASTTTGRYGYTF
-	TRBV28	TRBJ2-7	TRBD2	TGTGCCAGCAGTGGGACCGGGACTAGCGGGAGGCACGAGCAGTACTTC	CASSGTGTSGRHEQYF
-	TRBV11-2	TRBJ2-1	TRBD2	TGTGCCAGCAGCGCGTACGGGACTAGCGGGGGGCGATCCTACAATGAGCAGTTCTTC	CASSAYGTSGGRSYNEQFF
-	TRBV28	TRBJ2-1	TRBD2	TGTGCCAGCAGTTTATTCCTACTAGCGGGCATCTACAATGAGCAGTTCTTC	CASSLFLLAGIYNEQFF
few	TRBV11-2	TRBJ1-3	-	TGTGCCAGCAGCCCACGACCCCCAGGATCTGGAAACACCATATATTTT	CASSPRPPGSGNTIYF
-	TRBV2	TRBJ2-3	TRBD1	TGTGCCAGCGGGACAGTGCTTAGCACAGATACGCAGTATTTT	CASGTVLSTDTQYF
-	TRBV7-9	TRBJ1-1	-	TGTGCCAGCAGTCCGACGCGGGATGGTGAAGCTTTCTTT	CASSPTRDGEAFF
-	TRBV10-2	TRBJ2-7	-	TGCGCCAGCGGCCCGGGACCACGTTACGAGCAGTACTTC	CASGPGPRYEQYF
-	TRBV4-2	TRBJ2-7	TRBD2	TGTGCCAGCAGCCAAGTGTGGTGGGGAGCGGGGGTAGGTATGGGCGAGCAGTACTTC	CASSQVWWGAGVGMGEQYF
few	TRBV28	TRBJ2-7	TRBD1	TGTGCCAGCAGCGAAGGGACAGTAACGGACTACGAGCAGTACTTC	CASSEGTVTDYEQYF
once	TRBV29-1	TRBJ1-5	-	TGCAGCGTTGGCGGAGGGAATCAGCCCCAGCATTTT	CSVGGGNQPQHF
few	TRBV28	TRBJ1-2	-	TGTGCCAGCAGTATACAATTCGCAGGGGCCCATGGCTACACCTTC	CASSIQFAGAHGYTF
once	TRBV4-3	TRBJ2-3	TRBD1	TGCGCCAGCAGCAACAGGGGGCCGACCCCTGATCCGCAGTATTTT	CASSNRGPTPDPQYF
-	TRBV5-1	TRBJ2-7	TRBD2	TGCGCCAGCAGTGCGGCTAGCGGCTCCTACGAGCAGTACTTC	CASSAASGSYEQYF
-	TRBV5-5	TRBJ1-1	-	TGTGCCAGCAGCTTGGGTCCCTGGATCCTCCCGACTGAAGCTTTCTTT	CASSLGPWILPTEAFF
-	TRBV19	TRBJ1-1	-	TGTGCCAGTAGTACGGGATTCGGCACTGAAGCTTTCTTT	CASSTGFGTEAFF
-	TRBV7-6	TRBJ1-1	-	TGTGCCAGCAGCTTAGAGGGCCACAGGAACAACGAGGATATGAACACTGAAGCTTTCTTT	CASSLEGHRNNEDMNTEAFF
-	TRBV28	TRBJ2-1	-	TGTGCCAGCAGTTATCCGCCGAGGGTCTGGGGACTGGAGCCGCAGTTCTTC	CASSYPPRVWGLEPQFF